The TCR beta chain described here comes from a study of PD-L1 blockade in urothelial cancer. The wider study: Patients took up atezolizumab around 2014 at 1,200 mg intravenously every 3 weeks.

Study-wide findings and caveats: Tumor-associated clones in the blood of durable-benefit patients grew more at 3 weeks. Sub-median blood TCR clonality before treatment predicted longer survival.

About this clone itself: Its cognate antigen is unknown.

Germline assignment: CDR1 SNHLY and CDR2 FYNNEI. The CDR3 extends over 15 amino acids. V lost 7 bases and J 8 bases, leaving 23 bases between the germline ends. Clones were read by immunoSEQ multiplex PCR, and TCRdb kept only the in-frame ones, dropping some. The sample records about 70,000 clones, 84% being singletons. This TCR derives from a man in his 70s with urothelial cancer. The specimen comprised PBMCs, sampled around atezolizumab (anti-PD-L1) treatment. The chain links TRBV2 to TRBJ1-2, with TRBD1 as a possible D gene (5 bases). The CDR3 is CASTVSAGGVSGYTF. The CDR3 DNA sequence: TGTGCCAGCACAGTATCTGCTGGAGGGGTTAGCGGCTACACCTTC.